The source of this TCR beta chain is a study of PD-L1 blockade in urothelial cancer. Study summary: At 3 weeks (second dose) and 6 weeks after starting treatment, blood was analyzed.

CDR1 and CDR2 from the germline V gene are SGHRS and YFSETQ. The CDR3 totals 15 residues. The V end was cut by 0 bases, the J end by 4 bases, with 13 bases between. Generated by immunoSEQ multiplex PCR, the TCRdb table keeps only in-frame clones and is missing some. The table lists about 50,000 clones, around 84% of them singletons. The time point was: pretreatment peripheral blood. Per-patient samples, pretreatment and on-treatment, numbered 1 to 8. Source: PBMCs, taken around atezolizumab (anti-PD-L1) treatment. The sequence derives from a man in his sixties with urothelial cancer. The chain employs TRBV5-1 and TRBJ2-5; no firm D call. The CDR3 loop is CASSLAAVALETQYF. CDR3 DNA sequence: TGCGCCAGCAGCTTGGCCGCAGTAGCCCTAGAGACCCAGTACTTC.